The next 26 T cell receptor beta chains were all read from a single sample in a study of tumor and adjacent non-tumor tissue in lung cancer. TCRbeta libraries were built with three rounds of nested PCR, modified from ARM-PCR. TCRdb itself ran the multiplex PCR reads through MiXCR, one entry per CDR3 protein. This sample has roughly 67,000 distinct CDR3 sequences; around 60% occur once, and the top ten carry around 20%. The template was RNA from unsorted bulk tissue. Sequencing was carried out using lung tumor tissue. The receptors were gathered from a man in his forties or fifties with non-small cell lung cancer.

Details on this clonotype: It may be a read error: a sequence one base away is much more abundant. The V call is TRBV6-6, the J call TRBJ1-1, with 9 positions matching TRBD1. Trimming removed 7 bases from V and 6 bases from J; junction bases left unmatched: 18. CDR1 is MNHNY and CDR2 is SVGAGI in the germline V gene (reference sequence). The CDR3 runs 17 residues. CDR3 sequence reads: CASMPWEAGQGSSEAFF. CDR3 nucleotide sequence: TGTGCCAGCATGCCTTGGGAGGCGGGACAGGGTAGCTCTGAAGCTTTCTTT.

A note on this clonotype: This may be a read error, as it is one base from a much larger clone. The chain employs TRBV6-1 and TRBJ1-5, with D perhaps TRBD1 (6 bases). The CDR3 extends over 13 amino acids. Germline loops: CDR1 MNHNS, CDR2 SASEGT. The CDR3 loop is CASSTGTNQPHHF. The CDR3 DNA reads TGTGCCAGCAGTACAGGGACCAATCAGCCCCACCATTTT.

Comments on this clonotype: A much larger clone differs by one base, so this may be a read error. The V and J genes are TRBV7-8 and TRBJ1-6; D is undetermined. V shed 4 bases and J shed 11 bases, with 18 bases lying between them. In germline, CDR1 is SGHVS, CDR2 FQNEAQ. The CDR3 totals 15 residues. The CDR3, as DNA: TGTGCCAGCAGCTCCTTACGGGGAGAGAATCCACCCCTCCACTTT. As protein: CASSSLRGENPPLHF. The entire variable domain, with the rest obtained from reference TRBV7-8 and TRBJ1-6, is as follows: GAGVSQSPRYKVAKRGQDVALRCDPISGHVSLFWYQQALGQGPEFLTYFQNEAQLDKSGLPSDRFFAERPEGSVSTLKIQRTQQEDSAVYLCASSSLRGENPPLHFGNGTRLTVT.

Points on this clonotype: The junction departs from germline at one end; a sequencing error may be responsible. The genes are TRBV24-1 and TRBJ1-2; D unclear. CDR1 is KGHDR and CDR2 is SFDVKD in the germline V gene. The CDR3 is made up of 11 amino acids. CDR3 DNA sequence: TGTACCACCGGGATCAACTATGGCTACACCTTC. This gives the protein CTTGINYGYTF.

A note on this clonotype: The final CDR3 position lacks the conserved phenylalanine or tryptophan, pointing to a likely read error. The limits of the CDR3 on the DNA are not certain, so only TCRdb's listed CDR3 is given. The gene calls are TRBV28 and TRBJ1-1; TRBD1 is the table's D call, not checked against the DNA. The CDR3 is made up of 13 amino acids, end residues included. In germline, CDR1 is MDHEN, CDR2 SYDVKM. The CDR3: CASRRDRITEAFL.

A word on this clonotype: Given the absence of the conserved phenylalanine or tryptophan at the CDR3 end, a read error is likely. The gene calls are TRBV6-2 or TRBV6-3 and TRBJ2-7, with 8 bases matching TRBD1. Germline CDR1 MNHEY, CDR2 SVGEGT. Trimming cost V 4 bases and J 4 bases; bases outside gene matches: 6. The CDR3 extends over 14 amino acids. CDR3 DNA: TGTGCCAGCAGTTGGACAGGGAGCGTTTACGAGCAGTACTGC. Its translation is CASSWTGSVYEQYC.

This chain links TRBV11-1 with TRBJ2-5; D may be TRBD1 (6 bases). Germline values: CDR1 SGHAT, CDR2 FQDESV (reference sequence). The CDR3 extends over 14 amino acids. The CDR3 region has the DNA TGTGACAACAGCTCGACAGGAGACCAAGAGACCCAGTACTTC. This translates into CDNSSTGDQETQYF.

The V gene is TRBV6-5, the J gene TRBJ2-5, with D possibly TRBD1 on 6 matching bases. This CDR3 contains 14 residues. The V gene's germline CDR1 is MNHEY and CDR2 SVGAGI. Deletions cut 5 bases from V and 8 bases from J, with 18 bases between. The CDR3 spells CASSQQGFGVTQYF. Here the CDR3 DNA reads TGTGCCAGCAGTCAACAGGGTTTTGGAGTAACCCAGTACTTC.

Concerning this clonotype: A read error may produce the germline difference seen at one junction end. The chain recombines TRBV6-5 with TRBJ2-2, with 7 nucleotides matching TRBD1. The CDR3 is 15 residues long. Germline V gene data show CDR1 as MNHEY and CDR2 as SVGAGI. The CDR3 spells CAGSYQGANTGELFF. For the CDR3, the DNA is TGTGCCGGCAGCTATCAGGGGGCGAACACCGGGGAGCTGTTTTTT.

The sample holds a few counts of this clonotype. The chain recombines TRBV28 with TRBJ1-6; maybe TRBD1 (5 bases). Trimming stripped 1 base from V and 9 bases from J, with 19 bases between. Germline V CDR1 and CDR2: MDHEN, SYDVKM. The CDR3 sequence is 17 residues long. The CDR3 bases are TGTGCCAGCAGTTTATTCGGCAGGGTTAAGGATAGTTCACCCCTCCACTTT. This codes for CASSLFGRVKDSSPLHF.

About this clonotype: A much larger clone differs by one base, so this may be a read error. The V and J genes are TRBV6-6 and TRBJ2-2; D is uncertain. The CDR3 runs 15 residues. The V and J ends lost 5 bases and 6 bases respectively, with 16 bases between them. Germline assignment: CDR1 MNHNY and CDR2 SVGAGI (reference sequence). CDR3: CASSHYTPNAGELFF. Written as DNA, the CDR3 is TGTGCCAGCAGTCACTACACACCCAACGCCGGGGAGCTGTTTTTT.

Of note for this clonotype: A read error may account for a junction end that differs from germline. The chain is built from TRBV11-2 and TRBJ1-2; D ambiguous. The CDR3 runs to 15 residues. CDR1 and CDR2 (germline): SGHAT, FQNNGV. Written as DNA, the CDR3 is TGTGCCAGCAGTTCATCGGGTGGAGGGAGCTATGGCGACACCTTC. This encodes CASSSSGGGSYGDTF.

This chain joins TRBV28 and TRBJ1-3; D call uncertain. The V gene's germline CDR1 is MDHEN and CDR2 SYDVKM. The length of the CDR3 is 15 residues. V dropped 2 bases and J dropped 6 bases, with 14 bases sitting between them. The CDR3 region has the DNA TGTGCCAGCAGTTTAGGAGCCAGGTCGGAAAACACCATATATTTT. Translated, it gives CASSLGARSENTIYF.

With respect to this clonotype: This may be a read error: a much more frequent sequence differs by one nucleotide. V and J are TRBV11-2 and TRBJ2-1, with TRBD2 matching 10 bases. The CDR3 has 16 residues. Germline CDR1 reads SGHAT; CDR2 reads FQNNGV. The CDR3 here is CTSSLLLASGSDEQFF. The CDR3, as DNA: TGTACCAGCAGCTTATTACTGGCTAGCGGGAGTGATGAGCAGTTCTTC.

This clonotype was seen ten or more times. The rearrangement joins TRBV6-2 or TRBV6-3 to TRBJ2-1; TRBD2 matches 7 bases. Trimming took 7 bases from V and 2 from J; bases not matched to a gene: 5. This CDR3 contains 14 residues. Germline CDR1 and CDR2: MNHEY and SVGEGT. This chain's CDR3 is CASKAGTTYNEQFF. CDR3 coding DNA: TGTGCCAGCAAAGCGGGGACTACCTACAATGAGCAGTTCTTC.

Note on this clonotype: Mismatch with germline at one junction end may stem from a read error. V and J are TRBV6-1 and TRBJ1-2; D is unclear. Germline values: CDR1 MNHNS, CDR2 SASEGT. The CDR3 contains 13 residues. For the CDR3, the DNA is TGTGATAGGAGTGAAATGGATTTAGGCGGCTACACTTTC. The encoded protein is CDRSEMDLGGYTF.

Only one count was recorded for this clonotype. A read error may be the cause here, since a much bigger clone is one base away. This is likely a read error, given that the CDR3 carries no conserved phenylalanine or tryptophan at its end. The chain carries TRBV28 and TRBJ1-2; D is possibly TRBD1 (5 bases). The germline CDR1 and CDR2 sequences are MDHEN and SYDVKM. CDR3 length: 12 residues. V was cut by 6 bases and J by 3 bases, with 8 bases left in between. CDR3 region: CASRNRYYGYTS. The DNA of the CDR3 is TGTGCCAGCAGAAACAGGTACTATGGCTACACCTCC.

This clonotype was seen just once. The chain recombines TRBV5-1 with TRBJ1-3; D is unclear. Trimming cost V 8 bases and J 2 bases, with 11 bases left between them. This CDR3 contains 13 residues. Germline CDR1 is SGHRS and CDR2 is YFSETQ. The CDR3 loop is CARSPLTGNTIYF. CDR3 sequence (DNA): TGCGCCAGGAGCCCACTAACTGGAAACACCATATATTTT.

In regard to this clonotype: Since the CDR3 does not end with the conserved phenylalanine or tryptophan, this likely comes from a read error. This chain links TRBV6-1 with TRBJ2-7; a weak D match, TRBD2 (6 bases). The CDR3 sequence is 14 residues long. V was cut by 1 base and J by 10 bases, with 17 bases left in between. CDR1 is MNHNS, CDR2 SASEGT, per germline. CDR3 loop: CASSEVAEEFEQYL. CDR3 coding DNA: TGTGCCAGCAGTGAAGTAGCGGAAGAGTTCGAACAGTACTTG.

The chain has TRBV28 and TRBJ2-7; TRBD2 agrees at 7 bases. Losses at the gene ends were 6 bases for V and 6 bases for J; bases not matched to a gene: 11. The CDR3 runs to 14 residues. The germline gives CDR1 MDHEN, CDR2 SYDVKM. This CDR3 is CASSLSGMAREQYF. CDR3 nucleotides: TGTGCCAGCAGCCTCAGCGGGATGGCTCGCGAGCAGTACTTC. Together with reference TRBV28 and TRBJ2-7, the CDR3 gives the full variable domain: DVKVTQSSRYLVKRTGEKVFLECVQDMDHENMFWYRQDPGLGLRLIYFSYDVKMKEKGDIPEGYSVSREKKERFSLILESASTNQTSMYLCASSLSGMAREQYFGPGTRLTVT.

The table lists this clonotype with a count of one. A much more abundant neighbour one base away suggests this may be a read error. Since the CDR3 does not end with the conserved phenylalanine or tryptophan, this likely comes from a read error. The V and J genes are TRBV13 and TRBJ1-2; tentatively, D is TRBD1 (6 bases). From germline, CDR1 is PRHDT and CDR2 FYEKMQ (reference sequence). The CDR3 is made up of 16 amino acids. Trimming took 4 bases from V and 0 from J, leaving 15 bases between them. CDR3: CASSSPKGGANYGYTL. CDR3 in DNA: TGTGCCAGCAGCTCCCCCAAGGGGGGGGCTAACTATGGCTACACCTTA.

The rearrangement uses TRBV25-1 and TRBJ2-7; 8 positions agree with TRBD1. Germline V CDR1 and CDR2: MGHDK, SYGVNS. J was trimmed by 2 bases and V by 10 bases; bases with no gene match: 7. The CDR3 covers 13 residues. CDR3 loop: CATNPGQAYEQYF. As DNA, the CDR3 is TGTGCCACCAATCCGGGACAGGCCTACGAGCAGTACTTC.

Concerning this clonotype itself: No conserved phenylalanine or tryptophan ends this CDR3, so it is likely a read error. The J gene is TRBJ1-5, the V gene TRBV10-3; no firm D call. V was trimmed by 5 bases and J by 7 bases, leaving 12 bases between them. The CDR3 is 13 amino acids. Germline assignment: CDR1 ENHRY and CDR2 SYGVKD. In nucleotides, the CDR3 is TGTGCCATCAGTTTGGAAGGGTCCCAGCCCCAGCATTCT. Translating it yields CAISLEGSQPQHS.

This clonotype was picked up many times. The chain uses TRBV30 and TRBJ2-7; D is unresolved. Germline V gene sequence: CDR1 GTSNPN, CDR2 SVGIG (reference sequence). V was shortened by 5 bases and J by 4 bases, with 12 bases between the two germline ends. This CDR3 contains 12 residues. The CDR3 nucleotides are TGTGCCTGGGCCCCGATGTTATACGAGCAGTACTTC. It specifies CAWAPMLYEQYF.

Of note for this clonotype: A read error is possible here, since a much larger clone lies one base away. Without the conserved terminal phenylalanine or tryptophan, this CDR3 likely stems from a read error. CDR3 loop: CASSHSGGRAFS. The DNA for the CDR3 is TGTGCCAGCAGTCACTCGGGGGGGCGAGCTTTCTCT. This chain links TRBV12-3 or TRBV12-4 with TRBJ1-1, with a tentative D call TRBD1 (6 bases). The V and J ends lost 5 bases and 10 bases respectively, with 14 bases between them. The CDR3 consists of 12 residues.

The CDR3 DNA is TGCAGCGTTGAAGATCTAGCGGGAGGGGGCAATGAGCAGTTCTTC. Translation gives CSVEDLAGGGNEQFF. The rearrangement uses TRBV29-1 and TRBJ2-1; 12 bases line up with TRBD2. CDR3 size: 15 residues. With 0 bases clipped from V and 6 bases from J, the junction kept 3 bases outside the gene matches. Germline values: CDR1 SQVTM, CDR2 ANQGSEA.